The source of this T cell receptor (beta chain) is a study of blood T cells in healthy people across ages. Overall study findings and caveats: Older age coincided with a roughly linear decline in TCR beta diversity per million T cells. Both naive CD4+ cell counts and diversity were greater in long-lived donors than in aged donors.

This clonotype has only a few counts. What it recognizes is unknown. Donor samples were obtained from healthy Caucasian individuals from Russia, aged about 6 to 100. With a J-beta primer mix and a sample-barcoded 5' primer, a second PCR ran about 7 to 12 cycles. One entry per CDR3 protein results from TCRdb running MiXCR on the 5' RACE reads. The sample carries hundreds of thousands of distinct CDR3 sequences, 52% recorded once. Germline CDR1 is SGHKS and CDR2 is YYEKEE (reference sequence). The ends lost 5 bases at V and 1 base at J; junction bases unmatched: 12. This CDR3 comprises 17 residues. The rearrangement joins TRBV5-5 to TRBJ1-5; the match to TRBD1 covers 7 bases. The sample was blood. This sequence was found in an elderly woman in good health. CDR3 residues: CASSPSHQTGSNQPQHF. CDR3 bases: TGTGCCAGCAGTCCAAGCCACCAGACAGGGAGCAATCAGCCCCAGCATTTT.